This record looks at one TCR beta chain sequence and its context. This clonotype turned up a few times. It lacks a known antigen. Per-base quality was not reported, and no clone a single base away is much larger than it. CDR1 is given as GTSNPN and CDR2 as SVGIG, both from the germline V gene (reference sequence). There are 14 amino acids in the CDR3, from cysteine to phenylalanine inclusive. CDR3 DNA only is kept here, 42 bases in frame from base 1. For this chain, trimming is 7 bases at the V end and 3 bases at the J end, and the number of junction bases without a gene match is 6. Ophthalmopathy patients had moderately to severely active disease, with a Clinical Activity Score of 3 or more, a NOSPECS grade of 4 or more, and a disease duration of less than 3 months. Any patient with an uncontrolled infection, another autoimmune disease, pregnancy or lactation was excluded. Clinical symptoms, serum thyroxine and TRAb, thyroid ultrasound, and orbital computed tomography formed the basis for the diagnoses. Ficoll-Paque density gradient centrifugation was used to isolate PBMCs from about 10 ml of fresh peripheral blood. Total RNA was extracted with Trizol reagent, and quality was checked on an Agilent 2100 Bioanalyzer.

This record belongs to a study of T cells in Graves' hyperthyroidism and ophthalmopathy (dated by TCRdb to 2018 to 2020). Context from the whole study: Peripheral blood was sampled at the time of initial diagnosis, prior to any treatment. Following sampling, methimazole starting at 30 mg daily was given to hyperthyroidism patients, and high-dose intravenous methylprednisolone was given to ophthalmopathy patients. In roughly six Graves' hyperthyroidism patients, the study also compared T-cell repertoires from thyroid tissue with T-cell repertoires from blood. An independent validation cohort of under 20 hyperthyroidism patients and approximately 17 patients who later progressed to ophthalmopathy tested prospective prediction of ophthalmopathy. To identify distinguishing TCR V-J signatures, a discovery cohort of 95 to 100 patients was used, comprising 43 with Graves' ophthalmopathy and around 60 with stable Graves' hyperthyroidism. The paper reports TCR Vbeta CDR3 sequencing of some 140 peripheral blood samples: approximately 41 ophthalmopathy, roughly 80 hyperthyroidism and around 17 progressor patients. The 100 discovery patients were randomly split 7:3 into training and test sets. Paper-wide results and their limitations: No statistical method was used to fix the sample size in advance, and group allocation was not hidden from the investigators. In validation, the model predicted progression to ophthalmopathy a median of about 6 months before onset, with around 70% sensitivity and about 75% specificity. Blood samples also contained most of the expanded thyroid clonotypes (frequency above 0.001), which suggests that blood repertoires may reflect thyroid immune responses. A 13 V-J signature model separated ophthalmopathy from stable hyperthyroidism, with 87.88% sensitivity and roughly 81% specificity in cross-validation and 80%/75% in testing.

The TCR beta CDR3 regions were amplified from the RNA transcripts. For the first round of RT-PCR on the TCR CDR3, the HTBI primer set was used together with the Qiagen OneStep RT-PCR kit. A second multiplex PCR round built the libraries, followed by size selection and purification. Paired-end sequencing of the libraries was performed with 100 bp reads on an Illumina HiSeq2000. As for the original processing: SOAPnuke was used to process the raw data, with reads discarded if the reads contained adapters or uncalled bases, had a mean Phred below 15, or lacked an exact constant-primer or identifier match. High-quality paired reads were merged using COPE v1.2.5, and each unique nucleotide sequence was defined as a clonotype. MiTCR v1.1 was used to align clonotypes to the IMGT TRBV, TRBD and TRBJ reference segments. Analysis was restricted to V-J combinations with a frequency above 0.0001, which covered roughly 99% of repertoires. The TCS score was defined as F50 (clonal expansion) divided by E x V (chaos), with BLOSUM62-based TCRdist calculated between CDR3 peptides within each V-J. Welch's t-statistics and random forest reduced 450 to 600 V-J features to some 14, which were used in a naive Bayes classifier (R e1071). Clones were called with MiXCR by TCRdb after fastp trimmed the public reads at Q25, and only in-frame beta chains were retained. Every CDR3 protein is listed once, alongside the most common genes and DNA of its rows. The V and J calls shown here were made by TCRdb, not taken from the authors' results. Recorded for this sample are under 400,000 distinct CDR3 sequences; over 12% of them occurred a single time. The ten largest clones add up to about 21% of the sample.

Sequencing used blood. The clonotype comes from an older woman with Graves' ophthalmopathy. The rearranged segments are TRBV30 and TRBJ2-2; 9 bases in the junction line up with TRBD2. The DNA is as follows: TGTGCCTCTAGCGGGGCTAGCGACACCGGGGAGCTGTTTTTT. Protein translation: CASSGASDTGELFF.